A selection of T cell receptor beta chains follows, all from one sample in a study of control samples from healthy donors and cancer patients. The method was immunoSEQ multiplex PCR; TCRdb's version includes in-frame clones alone and lacks a portion of them. The table shows some 74,000 clones, with roughly 88% occurring only once. The specimen sequenced was blood. Receptors originate from a woman in her forties or fifties in good health. Both conserved end residues are part of each CDR3. A D gene is named only where the DNA matches it firmly. The size entry is marked missing in some rows and otherwise reads once, few, many or a size class.

d_gene	len	v_gene	j_gene	abundance	CDR3aa	CDR3nt
.	17	TRBV19	TRBJ2-6	.	CASSPSGLASGANVLTF	TGTGCCAGTAGCCCGTCAGGGCTCGCCTCTGGGGCCAACGTCCTGACTTTC
.	13	TRBV2	TRBJ2-7	few	CASKMGLSYEQYF	TGTGCCAGCAAAATGGGGCTTTCCTACGAGCAGTACTTC
TRBD2	15	TRBV4-1	TRBJ2-5	.	CASSQVEGLEETQYF	TGCGCCAGCAGCCAAGTGGAGGGACTAGAGGAGACCCAGTACTTC
.	15	TRBV10-3	TRBJ1-1	.	CAISDGQGRYTEAFF	TGTGCCATCAGTGACGGGCAGGGAAGGTACACTGAAGCTTTCTTT
TRBD1	15	TRBV19	TRBJ1-5	few	CAVRQGFGGNQPQHF	TGTGCCGTCCGACAGGGATTCGGGGGCAATCAGCCCCAGCATTTT
.	11	TRBV2	TRBJ1-5	.	CASGVSGAQHF	TGTGCCAGCGGTGTATCTGGGGCCCAGCATTTT
.	14	TRBV5-1	TRBJ1-3	.	CASSPLSSGNTIYF	TGCGCCAGCAGCCCCCTTAGCTCTGGAAACACCATATATTTT
.	16	TRBV2	TRBJ1-4	.	CASSGELLGLSEKLFF	TGTGCCAGCAGTGGGGAGCTTCTAGGGCTTAGTGAAAAACTGTTTTTT
.	11	TRBV29-1	TRBJ2-7	.	CSVENRREQYF	TGCAGCGTTGAAAATAGGAGGGAGCAGTACTTC
.	17	TRBV5-1	TRBJ2-1	.	CASSSQNWGGTDNEQFF	TGCGCCAGCAGCTCACAAAATTGGGGCGGAACAGACAATGAGCAGTTCTTC
.	14	TRBV2	TRBJ1-1	once	CASSYLTGTPEAFF	TGTGCCAGCAGCTACCTCACCGGGACACCGGAAGCTTTCTTT
TRBD1	14	TRBV30	TRBJ1-6	.	CAWSVWQGDSPLHF	TGTGCCTGGAGTGTATGGCAGGGGGATTCACCCCTCCACTTT
TRBD2	16	TRBV5-1	TRBJ2-1	once	CASSSGTSGAYNEQFF	TGCGCCAGCAGCTCCGGGACTAGCGGGGCCTACAATGAGCAGTTCTTC
.	11	TRBV5-4	TRBJ1-2	.	CASSSNYGYTF	TGTGCCAGCAGCTCGAACTATGGCTACACCTTC
.	12	TRBV3-1/TRBV3-2	TRBJ2-2	.	CASSQGPGELFF	TGTGCCAGCAGCCAAGGTCCCGGGGAGCTGTTTTTT
.	16	TRBV5-6	TRBJ2-6	.	CASSLVGQSGANVLTF	TGTGCCAGCAGCTTGGTAGGTCAGTCAGGGGCCAACGTCCTGACTTTC
.	11	TRBV29-1	TRBJ1-1	once	CSVEKGVEAFF	TGCAGCGTTGAAAAGGGAGTTGAAGCTTTCTTT
.	13	TRBV6-5	TRBJ2-2	.	CASRTLAGGELFF	TGTGCCAGCAGAACCCTCGCTGGCGGGGAGCTGTTTTTT
TRBD2	14	TRBV24-1	TRBJ2-2	once	CATSDLGGSGELFF	TGTGCCACCAGTGATCTGGGGGGGTCCGGGGAGCTGTTTTTT
TRBD2	17	TRBV2	TRBJ2-3	.	CASMITSGGARARTQYF	TGTGCCAGCATGATAACTAGCGGGGGGGCCCGTGCGCGTACGCAGTATTTT
.	16	TRBV9	TRBJ2-1	.	CASSAGGHPGDNEQFF	TGTGCCAGCAGCGCTGGGGGGCACCCCGGGGACAATGAGCAGTTCTTC
.	15	TRBV9	TRBJ1-5	.	CASSPQGNSNQPQHF	TGTGCCAGCAGCCCCCAGGGGAACAGCAATCAGCCCCAGCATTTT
.	11	TRBV20-1	TRBJ2-1	.	CSADGDNEQFF	TGCAGCGCGGACGGGGACAATGAGCAGTTCTTC
.	15	TRBV2	TRBJ1-3	.	CASSFGAVSGNTIYF	TGTGCCAGCAGTTTCGGGGCAGTATCGGGAAACACCATATATTTT
.	18	TRBV4-2	TRBJ1-1	.	CASSQDQYEPRFGTEAFF	TGTGCCAGCAGCCAAGACCAATATGAACCGAGGTTCGGCACTGAAGCTTTCTTT
TRBD2	13	TRBV4-1	TRBJ2-3	once	CASSSGSTDTQYF	TGCGCCAGCAGTAGCGGGAGCACAGATACGCAGTATTTT
.	12	TRBV6-1	TRBJ2-3	.	CASSEKTDTQYF	TGTGCCAGCAGTGAAAAAACAGATACGCAGTATTTT
.	15	TRBV5-4	TRBJ1-6	.	CASSLAGTTNSPLHF	TGTGCCAGCAGCTTAGCCGGGACCACTAATTCACCCCTCCACTTT
.	17	TRBV5-8	TRBJ1-2	.	CASSLFISGGEAYGYTF	TGTGCCAGCAGCTTGTTTATCTCCGGGGGCGAGGCCTATGGCTACACCTTC
.	14	TRBV5-1	TRBJ2-7	.	CASSLGQMVHEQYF	TGCGCCAGCAGTTTGGGCCAAATGGTCCACGAGCAGTACTTC
.	12	TRBV5-6	TRBJ2-1	.	CASSILANEQFF	TGTGCCAGCAGCATTCTAGCGAACGAGCAGTTCTTC
TRBD1	14	TRBV4-1	TRBJ1-2	.	CASSQEGQVYGYTF	TGCGCCAGCAGCCAAGAAGGACAGGTTTATGGCTACACCTTC
.	14	TRBV2	TRBJ2-2	.	CASKETSNTGELFF	TGTGCCAGCAAGGAGACATCGAACACCGGGGAGCTGTTTTTT